The rows below give T cell receptor beta chains drawn from one sample of a study of blood T cell repertoires in COVID-19. Repertoires were generated with immunoSEQ multiplex PCR, while TCRdb's copy carries only in-frame clones and drops some. This table holds some 97,000 clones, around 88% found once. Sequences were obtained from peripheral blood. These receptors all come from a human donor in a cohort sampled during active COVID-19. Each CDR3 is given with its conserved first and last residue. D genes are given only for firm matches. A row's size may be missing; if present it is once, few, many or a size class.

D	J	V	size	CDR3	DNA
NA	TRBJ1-4	TRBV6-5	NA	CASTEEGRSNEKLFF	TGTGCCAGCACCGAGGAGGGGAGGTCTAATGAAAAACTGTTTTTT
NA	TRBJ2-7	TRBV11-1	NA	CASSLKSLSRVYF	TGTGCCAGCAGCTTAAAGTCCTTGTCTAGAGTGTACTTC
TRBD1	TRBJ2-3	TRBV7-2	NA	CASSYKQGVGTDTQYF	TGTGCCAGCAGCTACAAGCAGGGGGTGGGCACAGATACGCAGTATTTT
TRBD2	TRBJ2-1	TRBV24-1	NA	CATSDPGQGKGSGRAGEQFF	TGTGCCACCAGTGACCCCGGACAGGGGAAGGGTAGCGGGAGGGCAGGTGAGCAGTTCTTC
NA	TRBJ1-5	TRBV12-3/TRBV12-4	NA	CASSLRGMEPQHF	TGTGCCAGCAGTTTGCGGGGAATGGAACCCCAGCATTTT
NA	TRBJ1-5	TRBV7-3	NA	CASSLTGQGNQPQHF	TGTGCCAGCAGCTTAACTGGGCAGGGCAATCAGCCCCAGCATTTT
TRBD1	TRBJ2-2	TRBV19	few	CATGDRGGMNTGELFF	TGTGCCACCGGGGACAGGGGGGGAATGAACACCGGGGAGCTGTTTTTT
TRBD2	TRBJ2-7	TRBV7-8	once	CASSLAGTSGSSYEQYF	TGTGCCAGCAGCTTAGCCGGGACTAGCGGGAGCTCCTACGAGCAGTACTTC
NA	TRBJ1-6	TRBV25-1	few	CASSVGSSYNSPLHF	TGTGCCAGCAGTGTTGGGAGCTCCTATAATTCACCCCTCCACTTT
NA	TRBJ2-1	TRBV20-1	NA	CSANNEQFF	TGCAGTGCCAACAATGAGCAGTTCTTC
TRBD2	TRBJ2-2	TRBV9	few	CASSGTGGMGELFF	TGTGCCAGCAGCGGCACCGGGGGGATGGGGGAGCTGTTTTTT
NA	TRBJ2-3	TRBV7-3	NA	CASSLRGGDTQYF	TGTGCCAGCAGCTTAAGGGGAGGAGATACGCAGTATTTT
NA	TRBJ2-7	TRBV5-6	NA	CASSLGQQASYEQYF	TGTGCCAGCAGCTTGGGACAGCAGGCTTCCTACGAGCAGTACTTC
NA	TRBJ2-2	TRBV27	NA	CASSSPTGELFF	TGTGCCAGCAGTTCCCCAACCGGGGAGCTGTTTTTT
TRBD2	TRBJ2-5	TRBV4-3	NA	CASSQEGTSGSAQYF	TGCGCCAGCAGCCAAGAGGGGACTAGCGGCTCGGCCCAGTACTTC
TRBD2	TRBJ2-1	TRBV2	NA	CASSEMGLAGGGKQFF	TGTGCCAGCAGTGAAATGGGTCTAGCGGGAGGAGGTAAGCAGTTCTTC
NA	TRBJ2-7	TRBV29-1	NA	CSGRTEAYEQYF	TGCAGCGGAAGGACAGAAGCCTACGAGCAGTACTTC
NA	TRBJ1-5	TRBV18	once	CASSPPGWEVSNQPQHF	TGTGCCAGCTCACCACCGGGCTGGGAGGTGAGCAATCAGCCCCAGCATTTT
NA	TRBJ1-5	TRBV6-5	NA	CASSPRSNQPQHF	TGTGCCAGCAGTCCGAGGAGCAATCAGCCCCAGCATTTT
NA	TRBJ2-7	TRBV27	few	CASSLSSGSSYEQYF	TGTGCCAGCAGTTTATCGAGTGGGAGCTCCTACGAGCAGTACTTC
NA	TRBJ1-2	TRBV28	NA	CASTKGGERYGYTF	TGTGCCAGCACAAAGGGGGGGGAGCGCTATGGCTACACCTTC
TRBD1	TRBJ2-7	TRBV5-1	NA	CASSSGQGTLSYEQYF	TGCGCCAGCAGCTCTGGACAGGGGACCTTATCCTACGAGCAGTACTTC
NA	TRBJ2-2	TRBV7-9	NA	CASTSPGTGYTGELFF	TGTGCCAGCACCTCCCCGGGGACTGGTTACACCGGGGAGCTGTTTTTT
TRBD2	TRBJ2-1	TRBV5-4	NA	CASRPGTSGSYNEQFF	TGTGCCAGCAGACCCGGGACTAGCGGGAGTTACAATGAGCAGTTCTTC
TRBD2	TRBJ2-4	TRBV7-2	NA	CASSYGTSRYIQYF	TGTGCCAGCAGCTACGGGACTAGTAGGTACATTCAGTACTTC
NA	TRBJ2-3	TRBV28	NA	CASSLGGTQYF	TGTGCCAGCAGTCTAGGAGGTACGCAGTATTTT
NA	TRBJ1-4	TRBV5-4	NA	CASSSRGGTNEKLFF	TGTGCCAGCAGCTCTCGAGGAGGTACTAATGAAAAACTGTTTTTT
NA	TRBJ2-2	TRBV5-5	NA	CASSPGTLNTGELFF	TGTGCCAGCAGCCCCGGGACATTGAACACCGGGGAGCTGTTTTTT
TRBD1	TRBJ2-2	TRBV5-4	NA	CASTADRVVRELFF	TGTGCCAGCACCGCCGACAGGGTGGTCCGGGAGCTGTTTTTT
NA	TRBJ2-1	TRBV7-8	NA	CASSPGGLNEQFF	TGTGCCAGCAGCCCCGGAGGGCTGAATGAGCAGTTCTTC
TRBD2	TRBJ2-3	TRBV14	NA	CASSQELAADTQYF	TGTGCCAGCAGCCAAGAACTAGCGGCAGATACGCAGTATTTT
NA	TRBJ1-1	TRBV27	few	CASSPRGGNTEAFF	TGTGCCAGCAGTCCCAGGGGTGGGAACACTGAAGCTTTCTTT
NA	TRBJ1-1	TRBV28	NA	CASALGLITEAFF	TGTGCCAGCGCCCTAGGACTGATCACTGAAGCTTTCTTT
TRBD1	TRBJ2-5	TRBV16	NA	CASSQGTGKGETQYF	TGTGCCAGCAGCCAGGGGACAGGGAAAGGAGAGACCCAGTACTTC
NA	TRBJ1-2	TRBV9	NA	CASSVSQGRGYGYTF	TGTGCCAGCAGCGTGTCACAGGGAAGAGGCTATGGCTACACCTTC
NA	TRBJ1-5	TRBV12-3/TRBV12-4	NA	CASSNTGYQPQHF	TGTGCCAGCAGTAATACAGGGTATCAGCCCCAGCATTTT
TRBD1	TRBJ2-7	TRBV27	few	CASRRDRGTYEQYF	TGTGCCAGCAGGCGAGACAGGGGCACCTACGAGCAGTACTTC
NA	TRBJ1-3	TRBV6-5	once	CASSLSFSGNTIYF	TGTGCCAGCAGTCTAAGTTTCTCTGGAAACACCATATATTTT
NA	TRBJ1-1	TRBV4-2	NA	CASSPDIKTNTEAFF	TGTGCCAGCAGCCCGGACATTAAAACGAACACTGAAGCTTTCTTT
NA	TRBJ2-1	TRBV12-3/TRBV12-4	NA	CATLRGAGNEQFF	TGTGCCACACTTCGGGGGGCCGGCAATGAGCAGTTCTTC
TRBD2	TRBJ2-1	TRBV24-1	NA	CATSGSGLAGGVGDEQFF	TGTGCCACCAGTGGGTCCGGACTAGCGGGAGGAGTTGGGGATGAGCAGTTCTTC
TRBD1	TRBJ2-5	TRBV7-9	once	CASSSAIGQGRETQYF	TGTGCCAGCAGTTCTGCTATAGGACAGGGCCGAGAGACCCAGTACTTC
NA	TRBJ2-1	TRBV30	NA	CAWSSSSYNEQFF	TGTGCCTGGAGCTCCAGCTCCTACAATGAGCAGTTCTTC
NA	TRBJ1-2	TRBV6-6	NA	CAIWGVLTNYGYTF	TGTGCCATATGGGGAGTATTGACTAACTATGGCTACACCTTC
NA	TRBJ1-4	TRBV6-6	NA	CASTMSARDEKLFF	TGTGCCAGCACCATGTCCGCTCGGGATGAAAAACTGTTTTTT
NA	TRBJ2-2	TRBV6-4	NA	CASSNLRVGPRRELFF	TGTGCCAGCAGCAACCTCAGGGTGGGGCCGCGCCGGGAGCTGTTTTTT
TRBD2	TRBJ2-3	TRBV29-1	NA	CSVGGTILPSTDTQYF	TGCAGCGTGGGGGGGACGATCCTTCCTAGCACAGATACGCAGTATTTT
TRBD1	TRBJ1-6	TRBV5-4	NA	CASSGGTVGNSPLHF	TGTGCCAGCAGCGGGGGGACAGTAGGGAATTCACCCCTCCACTTT
NA	TRBJ1-6	TRBV30	few	CAWSWSGGANNSPLHF	TGTGCCTGGAGCTGGTCGGGAGGGGCTAATAATTCACCCCTCCACTTT